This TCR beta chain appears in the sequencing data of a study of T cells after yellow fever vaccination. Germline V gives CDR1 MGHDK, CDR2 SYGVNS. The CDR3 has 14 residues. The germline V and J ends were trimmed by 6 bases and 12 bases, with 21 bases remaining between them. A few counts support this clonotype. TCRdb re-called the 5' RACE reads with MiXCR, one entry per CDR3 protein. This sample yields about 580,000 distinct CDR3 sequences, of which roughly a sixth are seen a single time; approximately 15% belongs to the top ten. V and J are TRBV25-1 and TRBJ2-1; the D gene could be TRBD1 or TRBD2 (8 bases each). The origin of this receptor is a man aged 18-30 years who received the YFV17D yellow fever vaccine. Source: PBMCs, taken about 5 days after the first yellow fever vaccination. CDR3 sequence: CASRGQGLDQGQFF. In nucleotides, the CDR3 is TGTGCCAGCAGAGGACAGGGACTAGACCAGGGGCAGTTCTTC.